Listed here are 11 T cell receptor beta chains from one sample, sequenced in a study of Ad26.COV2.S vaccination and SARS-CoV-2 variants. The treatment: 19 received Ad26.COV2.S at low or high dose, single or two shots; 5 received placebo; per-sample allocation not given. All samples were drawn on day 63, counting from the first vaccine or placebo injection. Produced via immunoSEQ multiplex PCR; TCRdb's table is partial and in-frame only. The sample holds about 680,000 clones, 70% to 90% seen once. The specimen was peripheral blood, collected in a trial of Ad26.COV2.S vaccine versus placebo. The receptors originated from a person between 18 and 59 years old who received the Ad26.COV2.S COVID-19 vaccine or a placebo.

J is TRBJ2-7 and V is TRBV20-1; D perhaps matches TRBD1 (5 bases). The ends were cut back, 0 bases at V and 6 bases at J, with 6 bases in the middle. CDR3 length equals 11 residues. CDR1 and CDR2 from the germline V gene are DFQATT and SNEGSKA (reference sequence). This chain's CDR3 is CSARDRVEQYF. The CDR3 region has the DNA TGCAGTGCTAGAGACAGGGTCGAGCAGTACTTC.

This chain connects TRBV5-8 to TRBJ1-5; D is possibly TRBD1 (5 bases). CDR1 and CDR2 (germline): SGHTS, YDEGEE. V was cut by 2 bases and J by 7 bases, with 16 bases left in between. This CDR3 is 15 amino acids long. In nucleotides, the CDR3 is TGTGCCAGCAGCTTCGCAGGGCGATCGGCGCAGCCCCAGCATTTT. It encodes CASSFAGRSAQPQHF.

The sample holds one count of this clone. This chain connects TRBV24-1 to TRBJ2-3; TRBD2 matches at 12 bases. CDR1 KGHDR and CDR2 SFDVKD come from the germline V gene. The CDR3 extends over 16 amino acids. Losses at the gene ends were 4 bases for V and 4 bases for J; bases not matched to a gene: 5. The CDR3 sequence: CATSDVTSGGADTQYF. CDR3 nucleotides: TGTGCCACCAGTGACGTGACTAGCGGGGGAGCAGATACGCAGTATTTT.

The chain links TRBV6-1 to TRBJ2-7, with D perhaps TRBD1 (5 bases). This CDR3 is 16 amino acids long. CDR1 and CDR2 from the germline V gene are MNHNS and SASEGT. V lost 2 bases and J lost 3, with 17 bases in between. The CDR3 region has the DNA TGTGCCAGCAGTGAAAGGCTCGGACACCAAGGCTACGAGCAGTACTTC. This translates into CASSERLGHQGYEQYF.

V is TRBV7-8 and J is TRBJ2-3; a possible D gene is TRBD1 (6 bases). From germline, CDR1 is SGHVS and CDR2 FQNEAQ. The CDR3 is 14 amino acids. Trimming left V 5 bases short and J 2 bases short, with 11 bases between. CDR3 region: CASSRGQSTDTQYF. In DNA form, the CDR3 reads TGTGCCAGCAGCCGTGGACAGTCCACAGATACGCAGTATTTT.

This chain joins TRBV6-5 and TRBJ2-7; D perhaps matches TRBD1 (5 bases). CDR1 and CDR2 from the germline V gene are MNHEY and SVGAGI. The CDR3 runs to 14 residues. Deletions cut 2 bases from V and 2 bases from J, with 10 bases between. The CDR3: CASSYAGITYEQYF. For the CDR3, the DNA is TGTGCCAGCAGTTACGCAGGGATTACCTACGAGCAGTACTTC.

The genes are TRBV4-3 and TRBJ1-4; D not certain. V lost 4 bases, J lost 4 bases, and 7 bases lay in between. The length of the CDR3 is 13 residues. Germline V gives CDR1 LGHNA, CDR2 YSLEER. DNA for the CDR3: TGCGCCAGCAGCCGGGCGAATAATGAAAAACTGTTTTTT. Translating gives CASSRANNEKLFF.

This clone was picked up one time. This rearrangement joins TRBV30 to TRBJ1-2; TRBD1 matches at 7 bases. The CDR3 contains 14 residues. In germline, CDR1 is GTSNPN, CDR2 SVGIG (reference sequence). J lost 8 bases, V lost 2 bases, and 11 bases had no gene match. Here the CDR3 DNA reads TGTGCCTGGAGTACGGGACAGCTTTCTAGGGGCTACACCTTC. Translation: CAWSTGQLSRGYTF.

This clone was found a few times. In nucleotides, the CDR3 is TGTGCCAGCAGTTACGGGACTAGCGGGGACGAGCAGTACTTC. Translating it yields CASSYGTSGDEQYF. This chain links TRBV6-5 with TRBJ2-7, with TRBD2 matching over 13 bases. Germline CDR1 and CDR2: MNHEY and SVGAGI. The J segment lost 5 bases and the V segment lost 2 bases, leaving 0 bases of the junction unmatched. The CDR3 length is 14 residues.

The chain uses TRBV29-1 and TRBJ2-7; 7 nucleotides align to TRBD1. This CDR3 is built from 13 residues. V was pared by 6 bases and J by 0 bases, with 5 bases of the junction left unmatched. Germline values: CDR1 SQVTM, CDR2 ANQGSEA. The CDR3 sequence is CSVMGQSSYEQYF. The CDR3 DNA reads TGCAGCGTGATGGGACAGAGCTCCTACGAGCAGTACTTC.

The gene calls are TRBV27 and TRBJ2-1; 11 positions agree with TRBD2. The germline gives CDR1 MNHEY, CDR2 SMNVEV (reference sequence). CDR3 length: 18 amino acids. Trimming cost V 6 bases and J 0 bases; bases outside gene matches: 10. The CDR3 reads CASSLGLAVESSYNEQFF. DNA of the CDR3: TGTGCCAGCAGCTTGGGACTAGCGGTCGAGAGCTCCTACAATGAGCAGTTCTTC.